Listed here are 20 T cell receptor beta chains from one sample, sequenced in a study of cytotoxic CD8 clonotypes in ibrutinib-treated CLL. Here immunoSEQ multiplex PCR was the method, and the copy in TCRdb shows in-frame clones only, minus some. This sample carries some 120,000 clones, around four fifths of them seen once, and the ten largest clones take roughly 3.3%. The sequencing used PBMCs, collected after 24 months of ibrutinib treatment. The receptors come from a human donor with chronic lymphocytic leukemia.

This rearrangement joins TRBV4-2 to TRBJ2-7; D possibly uses TRBD1 or TRBD2 (5 bases each). Trimming shortened V by 1 base and J by 3 bases, and 10 bases separated the two germline ends. CDR3 length: 14 residues. CDR1 is LGHNA and CDR2 is YNFKEQ in the germline V gene. The CDR3 DNA sequence: TGTGCCAGCAGCCAAGCCGGGACCTACTACGAGCAGTACTTC. Translated, it gives CASSQAGTYYEQYF.

The V and J genes are TRBV30 and TRBJ1-2; D remains ambiguous. The germline V gene has CDR1 GTSNPN and CDR2 SVGIG (reference sequence). Trimming shortened V by 1 base and J by 8 bases, and 17 bases separated the two germline ends. CDR3 size: 14 residues. In DNA form, the CDR3 reads TGTGCCTGGAGTGCGGGGAGGTGGCTCAGGGGCTACACCTTC. As protein: CAWSAGRWLRGYTF.

The V and J genes are TRBV27 and TRBJ1-5, with D maybe TRBD1 (6 bases). V gave up 5 bases and J gave up 0 bases, with 11 bases separating them. CDR1 and CDR2 (germline): MNHEY, SMNVEV (reference sequence). The CDR3 length is 15 residues. The DNA of the CDR3 is TGTGCCAGCAGTCCGCGGACAGATAGCAATCAGCCCCAGCATTTT. The encoded protein is CASSPRTDSNQPQHF.

V usage is TRBV7-2 and J usage is TRBJ1-1; D not resolved. Germline CDR1 SGHTA, CDR2 FQGNSA. Trimming left V 3 bases short and J 4 bases short, with 3 bases between. The CDR3 is made up of 11 amino acids. This CDR3 is CASSFSTEAFF. In DNA, the CDR3 is TGTGCCAGCAGCTTCTCCACTGAAGCTTTCTTT.

The chain employs TRBV7-3 and TRBJ1-2, with D unresolved. V lost 2 bases, J lost 1 base, and 5 bases lay in between. The CDR3 extends over 13 amino acids. The germline gives CDR1 SGHTA, CDR2 FQGTGA. CDR3: CASSLDNNYGYTF. The CDR3 coding sequence is TGTGCCAGCAGCTTAGATAATAACTATGGCTACACCTTC.

In its sample, this clone was seen a few times. V is TRBV20-1 and J is TRBJ1-1, with 10 bases matching TRBD1. V shed 6 bases, J shed 8 bases, and the junction held 3 bases outside the gene matches. Germline values: CDR1 DFQATT, CDR2 SNEGSKA (reference sequence). The CDR3 has 11 residues. CDR3 DNA: TGCAGTGCGAGGGACAGGGGAGAAGCTTTCTTT. It specifies CSARDRGEAFF.

CDR3 loop: CASSPAEANTEAFF. CDR3 nucleotides: TGTGCCAGCAGCCCGGCGGAAGCTAACACTGAAGCTTTCTTT. V is TRBV9 and J is TRBJ1-1; D is ambiguous. Germline CDR1 reads SGDLS; CDR2 reads YYNGEE. The CDR3 runs 14 residues. V was clipped by 4 bases and J by 2 bases, with 12 bases between them.

This chain uses TRBV9 with TRBJ2-1, with TRBD1 matching 7 bases. The CDR3 contains 15 residues. The V gene end was trimmed by 0 bases and the J gene end by 4 bases; junction bases not matched to a gene: 4. Per the germline V gene, CDR1 is SGDLS and CDR2 is YYNGEE. CDR3 region: CASSVAGGTYNEQFF. The CDR3 coding sequence is TGTGCCAGCAGCGTAGCAGGGGGTACTTACAATGAGCAGTTCTTC.

The rearrangement joins TRBV5-4 to TRBJ2-7; TRBD1 matches 9 bases. Germline lookup yields CDR1 SGHNT and CDR2 YYREEE (reference sequence). V dropped 0 bases and J dropped 1; count of bases not matched to a gene: 2. The CDR3 runs to 15 residues. The CDR3 DNA reads as TGTGCCAGCAGCTTGGGAGGGACAGGGTCCTACGAGCAGTACTTC. Encoded protein: CASSLGGTGSYEQYF.

The chain carries TRBV19 and TRBJ2-7; 7 bases are a match to TRBD1. Germline CDR1 and CDR2: LNHDA and SQIVND (reference sequence). CDR3 length equals 14 residues. The V segment lost 3 bases and the J segment 3 bases; nucleotides outside the gene matches: 5. CDR3 protein: CASSMRQGLYEQYF. CDR3 nucleotides: TGTGCCAGTAGTATGAGACAGGGTCTCTACGAGCAGTACTTC. Full variable domain (rest looked up from reference TRBV19 and TRBJ2-7): DGGITQSPKYLFRKEGQNVTLSCEQNLNHDAMYWYRQDPGQGLRLIYYSQIVNDFQKGDIAEGYSVSREKKESFPLTVTSAQKNPTAFYLCASSMRQGLYEQYFGPGTRLTVT.

The chain uses TRBV9 and TRBJ1-2, with D perhaps matching TRBD1 (6 bases). CDR3 size: 13 residues. CDR1 and CDR2 (germline): SGDLS, YYNGEE. The V end was cut by 4 bases, the J end by 10 bases, with 17 bases between. CDR3 in DNA: TGTGCCAGCAGCCCCCGAGGGGGGCCGAACTACACCTTC. Its protein is CASSPRGGPNYTF.

As for this clone: One junction end does not reproduce the germline sequence, and a read error may be involved. The chain couples TRBV6-1 to TRBJ1-3; unclear D gene. CDR1 and CDR2 from the germline V gene are MNHNS and SASEGT. CDR3 length: 11 amino acids. This CDR3 reads CASSAGNTIYF. The CDR3 region has the DNA TGTGCCAGCAGTGCTGGGAACACCATATATTTT.

DNA for the CDR3: TGTGCTAGTGGGGGTAACAGGGAAAATTCACCCCTCCACTTT. Its protein is CASGGNRENSPLHF. The chain is built from TRBV12-5 and TRBJ1-6; weak D call: TRBD1 (6 bases). Germline values: CDR1 LGHNT, CDR2 FRNRAP. The CDR3 runs to 14 residues. With 6 bases removed from V and 7 bases from J, the gap between germline ends came to 13 bases.

The chain joins TRBV2 to TRBJ1-4; D gene ambiguous. V lost 8 bases and J 0 bases, leaving 13 bases between the germline ends. There are 15 residues in the CDR3. Germline loops: CDR1 SNHLY, CDR2 FYNNEI. The DNA of the CDR3 is TGTGCCAGCGGCTTAAACAGAGCAACTAATGAAAAACTGTTTTTT. Its protein product is CASGLNRATNEKLFF.

J is TRBJ1-1 and V is TRBV30, with a possible D match to TRBD1 (5 bases). Germline V lookup: CDR1 GTSNPN, CDR2 SVGIG (reference sequence). This CDR3 is 14 amino acids long. V was trimmed by 0 bases and J by 1 base, leaving 9 bases between them. CDR3 protein: CAWSVDRQNTEAFF. For the CDR3, the DNA is TGTGCCTGGAGTGTAGACAGACAGAACACTGAAGCTTTCTTT.

The V and J genes are TRBV11-2 and TRBJ1-2, with no clear D. Germline CDR1 SGHAT, CDR2 FQNNGV. Trimming removed 5 bases at V and 3 bases at J, with 16 bases between. The CDR3 totals 15 residues. The CDR3 DNA is TGTGCCAGCAGCCCCCGTCCCGTAGCAGACTATGGCTACACCTTC. The encoded protein is CASSPRPVADYGYTF.

The chain recombines TRBV18 with TRBJ2-5, with D unclear. V lost 1 base and J lost 5, with 5 bases in between. CDR1 and CDR2 (germline): KGHSH, LQKENI. This CDR3 has 12 residues. The CDR3 DNA reads as TGTGCCAGCTCACCACGAAAGGAGACCCAGTACTTC. It codes for CASSPRKETQYF.

This chain connects TRBV11-2 to TRBJ2-7; D may correspond to TRBD1 or TRBD2 (5 bases each). The CDR3 is made up of 15 amino acids. In germline, CDR1 is SGHAT, CDR2 FQNNGV. Trimming left V 4 bases short and J 0 bases short, with 13 bases between. The CDR3 DNA follows: TGTGCCAGCAGCTCTCGAGGGGCGAACTCCTACGAGCAGTACTTC. Translated, it gives CASSSRGANSYEQYF.

The J gene is TRBJ2-7, the V gene TRBV29-1; no clear D. The CDR3 totals 12 residues. Germline V gene lookup returns CDR1 SQVTM and CDR2 ANQGSEA. Trimming shortened V by 1 base and J by 2 bases, and 6 bases separated the two germline ends. CDR3 residues: CSVEAWAYEQYF. The CDR3 nucleotides read TGCAGCGTTGAAGCATGGGCCTACGAGCAGTACTTC.

The V gene is TRBV15, the J gene TRBJ1-5; D gene uncertain. The CDR3 spans 15 residues. The germline CDR1 and CDR2 sequences are LNHNV and YYDKDF (reference sequence). V was shortened by 0 bases and J by 0 bases, with 6 bases between the two germline ends. The CDR3 is CATSRDRYSNQPQHF. The CDR3 bases are TGTGCCACCAGCAGAGACAGGTATAGCAATCAGCCCCAGCATTTT.